These 27 T cell receptor beta chains originate from one sample sequenced in a study of T cells in Graves' hyperthyroidism and ophthalmopathy (dated by TCRdb to the late 2010s). Library preparation was by multiplex PCR. The sequencer listed for this sample is Illumina HiSeq 2000. The TCR beta CDR3 regions were amplified from RNA transcripts. For the first round of RT-PCR on the TCR CDR3, the HTBI primer set was used together with the Qiagen OneStep RT-PCR kit. The raw public data were reprocessed by TCRdb itself: fastp quality trimming at Q25, MiXCR clonotype calling, in-frame beta chains only. All rows with the same CDR3 protein become a single entry with the most common DNA and genes. For this sample the table gives a few hundred thousand distinct CDR3 sequences, of which 14% were detected only once. The top ten hold roughly 13% of the sample. The specimen was blood. These receptors all come from a woman between 35 and 50 years old with Graves' hyperthyroidism.

This clonotype was detected only a few times. At one of its ends the junction is not consistent with the germline gene, which may arise from a read error. The rearrangement links TRBV6-5 to TRBJ2-7; a possible D gene is TRBD1 (6 bases). The V gene's germline CDR1 is MNHEY and CDR2 SVGAGI. The CDR3 runs to 14 residues. The CDR3 DNA is TGTGCCAGCAGTAACTCCGGGACAAAGTACGAGCAGTACTTC. The encoded protein is CASSNSGTKYEQYF.

This clonotype turned up a few times. The genes are TRBV7-9 and TRBJ2-7; 12 positions match TRBD2. Germline V CDR1 and CDR2: SEHNR, FQNEAQ (reference sequence). CDR3 length: 19 amino acids. Trimming at V came to 1 base and at J to 3 bases, leaving 13 bases not matched to a gene. CDR3 in amino acids: CASSLVMTSGSGKVYEQYF. CDR3 nucleotides: TGTGCCAGCAGCTTAGTCATGACTAGCGGGAGCGGGAAGGTCTACGAGCAGTACTTC. Using reference TRBV7-9 and TRBJ2-7 for the parts outside the CDR3, the full variable domain is DTGVSQNPRHKITKRGQNVTFRCDPISEHNRLYWYRQTLGQGPEFLTYFQNEAQLEKSRLLSDRFSAERPKGSFSTLEIQRTEQGDSAMYLCASSLVMTSGSGKVYEQYFGPGTRLTVT.

This clonotype was observed many times. The CDR3 DNA reads TGTGCCAGCAGCCAAGTCAGTCAGATCGAAGAAAAACTGTTTTTT. Translating gives CASSQVSQIEEKLFF. The chain uses TRBV3-1 and TRBJ1-4; D is uncertain. Between the trimmed V and J ends, which lost 1 base and 8 bases, there was a span of 14 bases. The CDR3 is 15 residues long. From germline, CDR1 is LGHDT and CDR2 YNNKEL (reference sequence). Supplemented by reference TRBV3-1 and TRBJ1-4, the full variable domain reads DTAVSQTPKYLVTQMGNDKSIKCEQNLGHDTMYWYKQDSKKFLKIMFSYNNKELIINETVPNRFSPKSPDKAHLNLHINSLELGDSAVYFCASSQVSQIEEKLFFGSGTQLSVL.

This clonotype was found a few times. V gene TRBV7-3 combines with J gene TRBJ2-2; D remains ambiguous. The length of the CDR3 is 13 residues. CDR1 and CDR2 from the germline V gene are SGHTA and FQGTGA. Between the trimmed V and J ends, which lost 1 base and 3 bases, there was a span of 3 bases. CDR3 coding DNA: TGTGCCAGCAGCTTAATGTACACCGGGGAGCTGTTTTTT. Residues: CASSLMYTGELFF.

This clonotype was recorded at least ten times. V usage is TRBV7-2 and J usage is TRBJ2-4; 9 nucleotides align to TRBD1. CDR1 and CDR2 (germline): SGHTA, FQGNSA. Losses at the gene ends were 6 bases for V and 1 base for J; bases not matched to a gene: 22. This CDR3 comprises 21 residues. The CDR3 DNA sequence: TGTGCCAGCAGTCAATCCTCCCTCGGGACAGGGATGCCTCTGGCCAAAAACATTCAGTACTTC. Translation: CASSQSSLGTGMPLAKNIQYF.

The rearrangement joins TRBV20-1 to TRBJ2-3; 13 nucleotides agree with TRBD2. The ends lost 8 bases at V and 0 bases at J; junction bases unmatched: 5. Germline V gives CDR1 DFQATT, CDR2 SNEGSKA (reference sequence). The CDR3 totals 15 residues. CDR3 sequence (DNA): TGCAGTACAAGACTAGCGGGAGGCAGCACAGATACGCAGTATTTT. Protein product: CSTRLAGGSTDTQYF.

This clonotype occurred many times. The chain uses TRBV7-8 and TRBJ2-1, with 10 bases that match TRBD2. CDR1 and CDR2 from the germline V gene are SGHVS and FQNEAQ. After removal of 0 bases from V and 5 bases from J, the junction contained 7 bases not matched to a gene. This CDR3 region has 17 residues. The CDR3 sequence is CASSLAQLAGPHNEQFF. The DNA of the CDR3 is TGTGCCAGCAGCTTAGCGCAACTAGCGGGACCACACAATGAGCAGTTCTTC.

In its sample, this clonotype was seen a few times. DNA of the CDR3: TGCGCCAGCAGCCCTTTGGTAGGGGTTAGCAATCAGCCCCAGCATTTT. Translating gives CASSPLVGVSNQPQHF. This sequence joins TRBV4-1 and TRBJ1-5; perhaps TRBD1 as D (5 bases). Germline CDR1 and CDR2: MGHRA and YSYEKL. The CDR3 totals 16 residues. The V gene lost 4 bases and the J gene lost 0 bases, with 13 bases spanning the gap.

At least ten counts were recorded for this clonotype. The chain combines TRBV20-1 with TRBJ2-7; D not resolved. V was pared by 0 bases and J by 3 bases, with 9 bases between. The CDR3 totals 13 residues. CDR1 and CDR2 from the germline V gene are DFQATT and SNEGSKA (reference sequence). The CDR3 reads CSARDIGFYEQYF. The CDR3 DNA reads as TGCAGTGCTAGAGATATTGGGTTCTACGAGCAGTACTTC.

This clonotype was observed at least ten times. This rearrangement joins TRBV28 to TRBJ2-3; D is unresolved. Germline CDR1 reads MDHEN; CDR2 reads SYDVKM. V dropped 6 bases and J dropped 0 bases, with 16 bases sitting between them. The CDR3 loop spans 16 amino acids. For the CDR3, the DNA is TGTGCCAGCAGCACAATAGCCGTGGGTAGCACAGATACGCAGTATTTT. It codes for CASSTIAVGSTDTQYF.

This clonotype was seen at least ten times. The chain joins TRBV27 to TRBJ2-7; D remains ambiguous. The CDR3 contains 13 residues. Germline V gives CDR1 MNHEY, CDR2 SMNVEV (reference sequence). V lost 5 bases and J lost 3, with 11 bases in between. The CDR3 protein is CASSLLDGYEQYF. The CDR3 DNA reads TGTGCCAGCAGTCTGCTGGACGGCTACGAGCAGTACTTC.

There are many counts of this clonotype. Written as DNA, the CDR3 is TGTGCCAGCTCACCATTGGGAGGGTACAATGAGCAGTTCTTC. This translates into CASSPLGGYNEQFF. The gene calls are TRBV18 and TRBJ2-1; TRBD2 agrees at 7 bases. CDR1 is KGHSH and CDR2 is LQKENI in the germline V gene. Trimming cost V 2 bases and J 4 bases; bases outside gene matches: 2. This CDR3 region has 14 residues.

This clonotype came up many times. The rearrangement uses TRBV2 and TRBJ2-7; no clear D gene. The CDR3 covers 15 residues. In germline, CDR1 is SNHLY, CDR2 FYNNEI. The V gene lost 5 bases and the J gene lost 0 bases, with 14 bases spanning the gap. The CDR3 loop reads CASSTDLASSYEQYF. In nucleotides, the CDR3 is TGTGCCAGCAGTACGGACCTCGCCTCCTCCTACGAGCAGTACTTC. Looking up the rest from reference TRBV2 and TRBJ2-7 gives the full variable domain: EPEVTQTPSHQVTQMGQEVILRCVPISNHLYFYWYRQILGQKVEFLVSFYNNEISEKSEIFDDQFSVERPDGSNFTLKIRSTKLEDSAMYFCASSTDLASSYEQYFGPGTRLTVT.

Note on this clonotype: This may stem from a read error, because a much larger clone lies one nucleotide away. The gene calls are TRBV27 and TRBJ2-7; a weak D match, TRBD1 (5 bases). CDR1 is MNHEY, CDR2 SMNVEV, per germline (reference sequence). Trimming stripped 5 bases from V and 5 bases from J, with 19 bases between. The CDR3 is 15 residues long. The CDR3 loop is CASSPGQADVNEQYF. The DNA of the CDR3 is TGTGCCAGCAGTCCCGGACAAGCCGATGTCAACGAGCAGTACTTC.

This clonotype was observed many times. The J gene is TRBJ2-5, the V gene TRBV11-2; D might be TRBD1 (6 bases). Germline lookup yields CDR1 SGHAT and CDR2 FQNNGV. V was trimmed by 2 bases and J by 7 bases, leaving 17 bases between them. The CDR3 runs to 15 residues. This chain's CDR3 is CASSLKPRDMVTQYF. CDR3 DNA: TGTGCCAGCAGCTTAAAGCCCCGGGACATGGTGACCCAGTACTTC.

On this clonotype: This sequence may be a read error, since a much larger clone differs from it by one base. The chain carries TRBV5-1 and TRBJ1-1, with a possible D match to TRBD1 (5 bases). V was shortened by 0 bases and J by 6 bases, with 18 bases between the two germline ends. Germline CDR1 and CDR2: SGHRS and YFSETQ. This CDR3 has 16 amino acids. In DNA form, the CDR3 reads TGCGCCAGCAGCTTGGACCAGGGCCAAGAACACGCTGAAGCTTTCTTT. Translated, it gives CASSLDQGQEHAEAFF.

The V gene is TRBV4-1, the J gene TRBJ2-7; 15 bases match TRBD2. This CDR3 comprises 17 residues. V shed 2 bases and J 4 bases; nucleotides not matched to a gene: 6. Germline CDR1 and CDR2: MGHRA and YSYEKL. In DNA form, the CDR3 reads TGCGCCAGCAGCCAACTCCCGGGACTAGCGGGAGGTTACGAGCAGTACTTC. Translation: CASSQLPGLAGGYEQYF.

At least ten counts were recorded for this clonotype. DNA for the CDR3: TGTGCCAGCAGCTTATCTGGGACCACCGGGGAGCTGTTTTTT. Protein product: CASSLSGTTGELFF. This chain uses TRBV7-9 with TRBJ2-2, with D tentatively TRBD1 or TRBD2 (5 bases each). Germline CDR1 is SEHNR and CDR2 is FQNEAQ (reference sequence). V lost 2 bases and J lost 4, with 8 bases in between. The CDR3 consists of 14 residues.

This clonotype was observed many times. The chain links TRBV3-1 to TRBJ2-1, with 9 bases aligning to TRBD2. V lost 1 base, J lost 5 bases, and 6 bases stayed unmatched. The CDR3 sequence is 16 residues long. The V gene's germline CDR1 is LGHDT and CDR2 YNNKEL (reference sequence). CDR3 in amino acids: CASSQVRLAGNNEQFF. CDR3 DNA: TGTGCCAGCAGCCAAGTTAGGCTAGCGGGAAACAATGAGCAGTTCTTC.

V gene TRBV20-1 combines with J gene TRBJ2-7, with TRBD1 identical over 8 bases. Germline values: CDR1 DFQATT, CDR2 SNEGSKA (reference sequence). The junction had 13 bases not matched to a gene; V was cut back by 5 bases and J by 4 bases. CDR3 length: 15 amino acids. In DNA, the CDR3 is TGCAGTGCTTACGACAGGGGAAACCATTTTTACGAGCAGTACTTC. It codes for CSAYDRGNHFYEQYF.

This clonotype was seen repeatedly, ten times or more. The V call is TRBV5-8, the J call TRBJ1-3; no reliable D call. This CDR3 comprises 13 residues. V gave up 0 bases and J gave up 4 bases, with 5 bases separating them. Germline loops: CDR1 SGHTS, CDR2 YDEGEE. CDR3 sequence (DNA): TGTGCCAGCAGCTTGGTCGCCGGAAACACCATATATTTT. It translates to CASSLVAGNTIYF.

This clonotype was detected many times. The chain is built from TRBV20-1 and TRBJ1-5, with TRBD1 identical over 10 bases. V was pared by 5 bases and J by 4 bases, with 2 bases of the junction left unmatched. CDR3 length equals 13 residues. The germline V gene encodes CDR1 DFQATT and CDR2 SNEGSKA (reference sequence). CDR3: CSADRGQNQPQHF. CDR3 coding DNA: TGCAGTGCTGACAGGGGGCAGAATCAGCCCCAGCATTTT.

Many counts were recorded for this clonotype. The V gene is TRBV20-1, the J gene TRBJ2-5, with D possibly being TRBD2 (5 bases). CDR3 length: 15 residues. Germline CDR1 reads DFQATT; CDR2 reads SNEGSKA (reference sequence). Trimming took off 1 base at V and 1 base at J, with 13 bases between the two ends. The CDR3 here is CSARGFGGSQETQYF. The CDR3 DNA follows: TGCAGTGCTAGAGGCTTCGGAGGCTCCCAAGAGACCCAGTACTTC.

CDR3 sequence (DNA): TGTGCCAGCAGCTACAGGGAATTCTATGGCTACACCTTC. Its translation is CASSYREFYGYTF. The chain links TRBV6-1 to TRBJ1-2; tentatively, D is TRBD1 (6 bases). Germline V CDR1 and CDR2: MNHNS, SASEGT. The CDR3 loop spans 13 amino acids. V was cut by 6 bases and J by 4 bases, with 12 bases left in between.

V is TRBV6-2 or TRBV6-3 and J is TRBJ1-4; TRBD1 aligns across 7 bases. V shed 6 bases and J 7 bases; nucleotides not matched to a gene: 11. CDR3 size: 15 residues. Germline V gene sequence: CDR1 MNHEY, CDR2 SVGEGT. In DNA, the CDR3 is TGTGCCAGCAGCCGGGGACAGACCGTTTTTGAAAAACTGTTTTTT. Its translation: CASSRGQTVFEKLFF.

There are a few counts of this clonotype. The chain recombines TRBV20-1 with TRBJ1-4, with 7 bases fitting TRBD1. The V gene end was trimmed by 4 bases and the J gene end by 12 bases; junction bases not matched to a gene: 11. The CDR3 consists of 13 residues. Germline values: CDR1 DFQATT, CDR2 SNEGSKA (reference sequence). CDR3 sequence: CSATSTGIGELFF. The CDR3 DNA reads as TGCAGTGCTACCTCGACAGGGATTGGAGAACTGTTTTTT.

This clonotype was detected ten times or more. The J gene is TRBJ1-2, the V gene TRBV6-6; D might be TRBD1 (6 bases). V was clipped by 0 bases and J by 3 bases, with 17 bases between them. Per germline, CDR1 MNHNY and CDR2 SVGAGI (reference sequence). This CDR3 has 17 residues. The CDR3 nucleotides read TGTGCCAGCAGTTACTCGACGGGGGGCCGGTCGTACTATGGCTACACCTTC. It yields the protein CASSYSTGGRSYYGYTF.